These 21 T cell receptor beta chains share one sample of origin, sequenced in a study of T-cell memory formation after mild COVID-19 (dated by TCRdb to the early 2020s). The receptor library was made with 5' RACE. Sequenced using an Illumina NovaSeq 6000. Using fastp at Q25 and MiXCR, TCRdb reprocessed the public reads and kept productive beta chains. Every entry covers one CDR3 protein and lists the most common genes and DNA from its rows. For this sample there are 380,000 or so distinct CDR3 sequences; roughly 13% appear just once. The ten most abundant clones make up 22% of the sample. Sequences were obtained from PBMCs or a T cell subset sorted from them (not recorded which). All receptors derive from a man aged 18 to 35 who had mild COVID-19 (a few samples of this study predate the infection). The sample titles of this study are shuffled in the database, so cell type and time point are left out; the donor was told from shared clones.

This chain uses TRBV3-1 with TRBJ2-1; 8 bases are a match to TRBD1. The trim removed 3 bases at V and 15 bases at J, leaving 7 bases unmatched. This CDR3 contains 12 residues. The germline V gene has CDR1 LGHDT and CDR2 YNNKEL (reference sequence). The CDR3 loop is CASSHEQGDRFF. The CDR3 DNA is TGTGCCAGCAGCCACGAACAGGGGGATCGGTTCTTC.

The chain couples TRBV12-3 or TRBV12-4 to TRBJ2-1; tentative D call: TRBD1 (5 bases). Trimming took off 3 bases at V and 12 bases at J, with 9 bases between the two ends. The length of the CDR3 is 11 residues. CDR3 nucleotide sequence: TGTGCCAGCAGTTTCGCCAGGGCGCAGTTCTTC. As protein: CASSFARAQFF.

The genes are TRBV5-1 and TRBJ2-1; D ambiguous. The CDR3 length is 12 residues. Between the trimmed V and J ends, which lost 1 base and 8 bases, there was a span of 7 bases. Looked up from germline, CDR1 is SGHRS and CDR2 is YFSETQ. CDR3 sequence reads: CASSLHADEQFF. CDR3 bases: TGCGCCAGCAGCTTGCACGCGGATGAGCAGTTCTTC.

This clonotype was counted a few times. The chain recombines TRBV9 with TRBJ2-5; D assignment may be TRBD1 or TRBD2 (5 bases each). Germline-derived CDR1 and CDR2 are SGDLS and YYNGEE. The V end was cut by 3 bases, the J end by 3 bases, with 9 bases between. The CDR3 is 13 residues long. The CDR3 reads CASSDGTEETQYF. CDR3 nucleotides: TGTGCCAGCAGCGATGGGACGGAAGAGACCCAGTACTTC.

The J gene is TRBJ2-1, the V gene TRBV29-1; D gene uncertain. Trimming took 0 bases from V and 10 from J, leaving 7 bases between them. The germline V gene encodes CDR1 SQVTM and CDR2 ANQGSEA. The CDR3 is 11 amino acids. The CDR3 here is CSVEDRSEQFF. DNA for the CDR3: TGCAGCGTTGAAGATCGCTCAGAGCAGTTCTTC.

This clonotype showed up just a few times. CDR3 residues: CASSQPLAGQETQYF. The CDR3 DNA reads TGTGCCAGCAGCCAACCTCTGGCGGGGCAAGAGACCCAGTACTTC. The chain uses TRBV5-6 and TRBJ2-5; D is perhaps TRBD2 (6 bases). The CDR3 is made up of 15 amino acids. Per germline, CDR1 SGHDT and CDR2 YYEEEE. V was clipped by 4 bases and J by 2 bases, with 15 bases between them. Combining the CDR3 with reference TRBV5-6 and TRBJ2-5 gives the whole variable domain DAGVTQSPTHLIKTRGQQVTLRCSPKSGHDTVSWYQQALGQGPQFIFQYYEEEERQRGNFPDRFSGHQFPNYSSELNVNALLLGDSALYLCASSQPLAGQETQYFGPGTRLLVL.

Ten or more counts support this clonotype. The chain combines TRBV10-3 with TRBJ1-1; D not certain. Germline V gene data show CDR1 as ENHRY and CDR2 as SYGVKD. This CDR3 has 13 amino acids. V dropped 6 bases and J dropped 0 bases, with 8 bases sitting between them. CDR3 sequence: CAIRLSMNTEAFF. The CDR3 region has the DNA TGTGCCATCAGGTTAAGTATGAACACTGAAGCTTTCTTT.

This clonotype has more than one count but fewer than ten. This chain connects TRBV7-9 to TRBJ2-1, with D possibly matching TRBD1 (5 bases). CDR1 is SEHNR and CDR2 is FQNEAQ in the germline V gene (reference sequence). The CDR3 totals 12 residues. Trimming stripped 3 bases from V and 6 bases from J, with 6 bases between. The CDR3 bases are TGTGCCAGCAGCTTCACAGGCAATGAGCAGTTCTTC. Protein sequence: CASSFTGNEQFF.

The chain joins TRBV10-3 to TRBJ2-7, with unresolved D. The CDR3 sequence is 15 residues long. CDR1 ENHRY and CDR2 SYGVKD come from the germline V gene. Trimming removed 3 bases from V and 0 bases from J, with 12 bases in between. As DNA, the CDR3 is TGTGCCATCAGTGATCCGGACCATAGCTCCTACGAGCAGTACTTC. Its protein is CAISDPDHSSYEQYF.

This clonotype was counted at least ten times. The chain joins TRBV4-1 to TRBJ2-3, with D perhaps TRBD1 (5 bases). V was cut by 6 bases and J by 2 bases, with 12 bases left in between. Germline CDR1 and CDR2: MGHRA and YSYEKL. This CDR3 region has 14 residues. The chain's CDR3 is CASSLQGFTDTQYF. The CDR3 nucleotides read TGCGCCAGCAGTCTCCAGGGCTTCACAGATACGCAGTATTTT.

The rearrangement uses TRBV12-3 or TRBV12-4 and TRBJ1-2, with TRBD1 matching 8 bases. Trimming removed 5 bases from V and 7 bases from J; junction bases left unmatched: 9. The CDR3 length is 14 residues. The DNA for the CDR3 is TGTGCCAGCAGTCTTGAGAACAGGGGGAGTGGCTACACCTTC. Its protein is CASSLENRGSGYTF.

This clonotype was counted between two and nine times. This sequence joins TRBV12-3 or TRBV12-4 and TRBJ2-7; D is unresolved. The CDR3 is 14 amino acids. V lost 3 bases to trimming and J lost 5 bases, with 14 bases between them. The CDR3 loop reads CASSFSWVSDEQYF. The CDR3 DNA reads as TGTGCCAGCAGTTTCTCGTGGGTATCCGACGAGCAGTACTTC.

This clonotype was detected ten times or more. The chain has TRBV7-9 and TRBJ2-3; D may be TRBD2 (7 bases). Germline lookup yields CDR1 SEHNR and CDR2 FQNEAQ (reference sequence). The CDR3 spans 18 residues. V lost 5 bases to trimming and J lost 2 bases, with 23 bases between them. DNA for the CDR3: TGTGCCAGCAGCCCCCAGGCCTTTACGGGGGGCACCACAGATACGCAGTATTTT. Protein sequence: CASSPQAFTGGTTDTQYF.

This clonotype has a handful of counts. This chain joins TRBV12-3 or TRBV12-4 and TRBJ1-2; D gene ambiguous. Trimming removed 1 base from V and 8 bases from J, with 14 bases in between. The CDR3 is made up of 14 amino acids. In DNA, the CDR3 is TGTGCCAGCAGTTTAGGACTGAGCAGAGCGGGCTACACCTTC. This encodes CASSLGLSRAGYTF.

Regarding this clonotype: A much more abundant neighbour one base away suggests this may be a read error. The chain recombines TRBV3-1 with TRBJ2-5; D call uncertain. The CDR3 contains 14 residues. CDR1 is LGHDT and CDR2 is YNNKEL in the germline V gene (reference sequence). V lost 0 bases and J 4 bases, leaving 9 bases between the germline ends. The CDR3 region is CASSQDLCRETQYF. CDR3 bases: TGTGCCAGCAGCCAAGATCTGTGTCGAGAGACCCAGTACTTC.

The chain employs TRBV6-5 and TRBJ2-5, with TRBD1 matching over 7 bases. The CDR3 has 14 residues. Trimming took 5 bases from V and 5 from J; bases not matched to a gene: 8. Germline CDR1 MNHEY, CDR2 SVGAGI. Written as DNA, the CDR3 is TGTGCCAGCAGTACCAGACAGGGTTGGGAGACCCAGTACTTC. Translated: CASSTRQGWETQYF.

This clonotype was seen a handful of times. The rearrangement joins TRBV7-2 to TRBJ2-1; weak D call: TRBD2 (6 bases). The CDR3 consists of 17 residues. Trimming took 3 bases from V and 2 from J, leaving 17 bases between them. From germline, CDR1 is SGHTA and CDR2 FQGNSA. The CDR3 sequence is CASSFGAGRGPYNEQFF. The CDR3 nucleotides are TGTGCCAGCAGCTTCGGAGCCGGGCGGGGCCCCTACAATGAGCAGTTCTTC.

The chain carries TRBV20-1 and TRBJ2-1, with 12 bases identical to TRBD2. Germline V gene lookup returns CDR1 DFQATT and CDR2 SNEGSKA (reference sequence). The CDR3 runs 17 residues. The trim removed 6 bases at V and 3 bases at J, leaving 12 bases unmatched. The CDR3 spells CSAPGTSGSTYYNEQFF. Here the CDR3 DNA reads TGCAGTGCCCCAGGGACTAGCGGGTCCACCTACTACAATGAGCAGTTCTTC.

The chain recombines TRBV7-2 with TRBJ2-3, with D possibly matching TRBD1 (6 bases). Trimming cost V 5 bases and J 2 bases, with 11 bases left between them. The CDR3 loop spans 14 amino acids. Per the germline V gene, CDR1 is SGHTA and CDR2 is FQGNSA. CDR3 sequence reads: CASSVRDNTDTQYF. For the CDR3, the DNA is TGTGCCAGCAGCGTCCGGGACAACACAGATACGCAGTATTTT.

The CDR3 sequence: CASSLRGPETDTQYF. Here the CDR3 DNA reads TGTGCCAGCAGCTTACGGGGGCCAGAGACAGATACGCAGTATTTT. V and J are TRBV7-3 and TRBJ2-3; D could derive from TRBD1 or TRBD2 (6 bases each). V lost 2 bases and J lost 3, with 12 bases in between. Germline CDR1 reads SGHTA; CDR2 reads FQGTGA. This CDR3 spans 15 amino acids.

The V call is TRBV12-3 or TRBV12-4, the J call TRBJ2-1; 7 bases agree with TRBD2. Unmatched junction bases numbered 13, after V lost 6 bases and J lost 2 bases. There are 17 residues in the CDR3. CDR3: CASSHKSGRGTYNEQFF. Here the CDR3 DNA reads TGTGCCAGCAGCCATAAATCGGGGCGGGGGACCTACAATGAGCAGTTCTTC.